This T cell receptor beta chain was captured in a study of Tregs in tolerant kidney transplant recipients. Recipients received nonmyeloablative bone marrow transplants from related graft donors, with transient mixed chimerism. Looked up from germline, CDR1 is SGHTA and CDR2 is FQGNSA. This CDR3 contains 19 residues. J lost 0 bases, V lost 4 bases, and 6 bases had no gene match. Data came from immunoSEQ multiplex PCR; TCRdb stores just in-frame clones and leaves some out. The table includes about 81,000 clones, around nine tenths detected once. The chain combines TRBV7-2 with TRBJ2-1; the match to TRBD2 covers 16 bases. The TCR was taken from a human patient who received a combined kidney and bone marrow transplant. Some T cells may be provided by the graft donor. The starting material was CD4+ T cells from blood (PBMCs), obtained 24 months after the transplant. The CDR3 region has the DNA TGTGCCAGCAGCTCACCGGGACTAGCGGGAGGGAGCTCCTACAATGAGCAGTTCTTC. This gives the protein CASSSPGLAGGSSYNEQFF.